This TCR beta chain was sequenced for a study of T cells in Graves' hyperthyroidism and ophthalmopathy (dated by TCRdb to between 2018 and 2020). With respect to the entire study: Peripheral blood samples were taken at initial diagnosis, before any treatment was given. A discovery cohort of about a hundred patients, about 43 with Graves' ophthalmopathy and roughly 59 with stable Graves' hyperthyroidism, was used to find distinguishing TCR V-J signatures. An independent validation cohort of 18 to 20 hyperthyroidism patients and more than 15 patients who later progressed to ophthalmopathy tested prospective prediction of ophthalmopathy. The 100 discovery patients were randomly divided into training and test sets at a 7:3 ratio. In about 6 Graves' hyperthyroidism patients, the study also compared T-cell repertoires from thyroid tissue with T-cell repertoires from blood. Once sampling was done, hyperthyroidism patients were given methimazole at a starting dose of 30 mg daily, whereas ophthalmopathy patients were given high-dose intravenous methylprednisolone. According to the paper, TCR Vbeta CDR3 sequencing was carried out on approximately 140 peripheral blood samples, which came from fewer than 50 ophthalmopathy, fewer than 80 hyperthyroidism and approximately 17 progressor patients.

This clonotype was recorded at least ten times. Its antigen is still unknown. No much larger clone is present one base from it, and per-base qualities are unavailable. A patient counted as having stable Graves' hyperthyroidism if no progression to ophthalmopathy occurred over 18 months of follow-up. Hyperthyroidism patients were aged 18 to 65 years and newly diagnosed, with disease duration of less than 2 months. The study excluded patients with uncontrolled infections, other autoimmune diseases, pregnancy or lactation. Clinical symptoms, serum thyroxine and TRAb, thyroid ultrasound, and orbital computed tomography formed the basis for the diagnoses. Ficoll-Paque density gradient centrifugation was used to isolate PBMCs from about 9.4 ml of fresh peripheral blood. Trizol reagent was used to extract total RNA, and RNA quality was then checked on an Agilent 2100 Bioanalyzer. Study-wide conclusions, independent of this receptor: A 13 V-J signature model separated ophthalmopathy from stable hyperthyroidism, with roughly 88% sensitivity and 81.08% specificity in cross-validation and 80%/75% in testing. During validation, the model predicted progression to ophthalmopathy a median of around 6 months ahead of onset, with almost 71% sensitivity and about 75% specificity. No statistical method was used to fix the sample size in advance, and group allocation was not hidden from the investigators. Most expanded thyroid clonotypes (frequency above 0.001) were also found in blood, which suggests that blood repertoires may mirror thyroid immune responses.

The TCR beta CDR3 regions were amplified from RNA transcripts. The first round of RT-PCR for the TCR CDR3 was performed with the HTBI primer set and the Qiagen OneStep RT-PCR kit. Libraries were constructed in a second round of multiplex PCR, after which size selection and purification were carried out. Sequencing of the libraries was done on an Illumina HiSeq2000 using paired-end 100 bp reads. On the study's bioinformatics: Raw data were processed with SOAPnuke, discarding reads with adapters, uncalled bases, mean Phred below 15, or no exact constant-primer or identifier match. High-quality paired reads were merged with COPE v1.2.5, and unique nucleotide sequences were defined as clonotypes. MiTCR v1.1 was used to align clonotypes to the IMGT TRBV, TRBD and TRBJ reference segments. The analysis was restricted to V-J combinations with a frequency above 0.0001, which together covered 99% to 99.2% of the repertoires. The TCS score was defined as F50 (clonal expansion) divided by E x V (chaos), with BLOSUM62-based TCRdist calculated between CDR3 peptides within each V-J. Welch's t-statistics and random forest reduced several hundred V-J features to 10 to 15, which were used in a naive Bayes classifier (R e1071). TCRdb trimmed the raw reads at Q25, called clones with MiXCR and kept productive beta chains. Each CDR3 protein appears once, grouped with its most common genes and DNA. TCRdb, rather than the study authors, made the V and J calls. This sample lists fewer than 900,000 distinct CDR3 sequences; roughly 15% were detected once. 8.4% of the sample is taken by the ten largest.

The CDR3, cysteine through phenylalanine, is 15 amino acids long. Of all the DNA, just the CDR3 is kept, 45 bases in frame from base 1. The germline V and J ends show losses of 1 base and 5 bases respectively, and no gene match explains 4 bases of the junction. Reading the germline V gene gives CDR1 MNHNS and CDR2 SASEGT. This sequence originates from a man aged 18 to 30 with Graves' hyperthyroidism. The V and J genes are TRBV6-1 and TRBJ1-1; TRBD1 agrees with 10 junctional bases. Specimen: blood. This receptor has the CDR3 CASSEVGDRGTEAFF. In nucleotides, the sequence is TGTGCCAGCAGTGAAGTTGGGGACAGGGGAACTGAAGCTTTCTTT.